The 21 T cell receptor beta chains presented below share a single source sample, sequenced in a study of shared clonotypes between healthy human individuals. Data came from immunoSEQ multiplex PCR; TCRdb stores just in-frame clones and leaves some out. The sample shows about 490,000 clones, 65% to 80% of them seen only once. The material sequenced was PBMCs. All receptors derive from a woman in her thirties or forties in good health. Some clones in this sample may be carry-over from other donors' samples.

The V and J genes are TRBV14 and TRBJ1-5, with a tentative D call TRBD1 (5 bases). The CDR3 loop spans 15 amino acids. Germline lookup yields CDR1 SGHDN and CDR2 FVKESK. Trimming removed 2 bases from V and 2 bases from J, with 10 bases in between. CDR3 coding DNA: TGTGCCAGCAGCCAAAGTGGGGCTGGCAATCAGCCCCAGCATTTT. Its translation is CASSQSGAGNQPQHF. The complete variable domain, with remaining parts taken from reference TRBV14 and TRBJ1-5, reads EAGVTQFPSHSVIEKGQTVTLRCDPISGHDNLYWYRRVMGKEIKFLLHFVKESKQDESGMPNNRFLAERTGGTYSTLKVQPAELEDSGVYFCASSQSGAGNQPQHFGDGTRLSIL.

This chain joins TRBV29-1 and TRBJ2-2, with 10 bases lining up with TRBD1. CDR3 size: 12 residues. With 7 bases clipped from V and 5 bases from J, the junction kept 1 base outside the gene matches. Germline CDR1 is SQVTM and CDR2 is ANQGSEA. The CDR3 loop reads CSAGQGTGELFF. The CDR3 DNA sequence: TGCAGCGCGGGACAGGGGACCGGGGAGCTGTTTTTT.

The chain uses TRBV5-1 and TRBJ2-2; TRBD1 matches at 7 bases. Germline V gene lookup returns CDR1 SGHRS and CDR2 YFSETQ. V gave up 3 bases and J gave up 2 bases; unmatched junction bases: 7. The CDR3 extends over 16 amino acids. CDR3 DNA: TGCGCCAGCAGCTCGACAGGGATAGGCAACACCGGGGAGCTGTTTTTT. Translated, it gives CASSSTGIGNTGELFF.

This clone was seen only a few times. This chain links TRBV10-2 with TRBJ2-1; D uncertain. The CDR3 has 13 amino acids. From germline, CDR1 is WSHSY and CDR2 SAAADI. V was cut by 9 bases and J by 10 bases, with 19 bases left in between. The CDR3, as DNA: TGCGCCAGACCGGCCAGCCCGGTAGAAGAGCAGTTCTTC. Its protein product is CARPASPVEEQFF.

The chain combines TRBV28 with TRBJ2-2, with 10 nucleotides matching TRBD2. V lost 3 bases and J lost 0; bases outside the gene matches: 13. CDR3 length: 20 amino acids. Germline V gene sequence: CDR1 MDHEN, CDR2 SYDVKM. CDR3 amino acids: CASSFPPGLASSANTGELFF. The DNA of the CDR3 is TGTGCCAGCAGTTTCCCCCCGGGACTAGCGTCATCCGCGAACACCGGGGAGCTGTTTTTT.

The chain is built from TRBV2 and TRBJ1-1, with D unclear. With 6 bases removed from V and 4 bases from J, the gap between germline ends came to 18 bases. Germline loops: CDR1 SNHLY, CDR2 FYNNEI. This CDR3 spans 15 amino acids. The CDR3 coding sequence is TGTGCCAGCAGGAGAGGGATCCACGCGGGCACTGAAGCTTTCTTT. It translates to CASRRGIHAGTEAFF. Filled out from reference TRBV2 and TRBJ1-1, the complete variable domain reads EPEVTQTPSHQVTQMGQEVILRCVPISNHLYFYWYRQILGQKVEFLVSFYNNEISEKSEIFDDQFSVERPDGSNFTLKIRSTKLEDSAMYFCASRRGIHAGTEAFFGQGTRLTVV.

As to this clone: Compared with germline, one end of the junction differs, possibly owing to a read error. The chain joins TRBV29-1 to TRBJ2-1; 7 positions agree with TRBD2. The CDR3 totals 17 residues. The germline V gene has CDR1 SQVTM and CDR2 ANQGSEA. The CDR3 is CSVVDHYTPGGPNEQLF. CDR3 nucleotides: TGCAGCGTTGTCGATCATTACACGCCGGGAGGCCCGAATGAGCAGCTCTTC.

This chain links TRBV7-6 with TRBJ2-7; D possibly corresponds to TRBD1 (5 bases). V was trimmed by 0 bases and J by 5 bases, leaving 11 bases between them. This CDR3 contains 14 residues. The germline CDR1 and CDR2 sequences are SGHVS and FNYEAQ. In DNA, the CDR3 is TGTGCCAGCAGCTTAGCGGCCCAGGGTAACGAGCAGTACTTC. It is translated as CASSLAAQGNEQYF.

The V and J genes are TRBV2 and TRBJ2-5, with 8 bases matching TRBD2. This CDR3 has 15 residues. Looked up from germline, CDR1 is SNHLY and CDR2 is FYNNEI. J lost 7 bases, V lost 7 bases, and 14 bases had no gene match. The CDR3 reads CASTRGGGGVGTQYF. CDR3 nucleotides: TGTGCCAGCACCCGGGGGGGCGGGGGCGTGGGGACCCAGTACTTC.

The rearrangement joins TRBV27 to TRBJ2-7; D is unresolved. V was pared by 6 bases and J by 11 bases, with 20 bases between. CDR1 is MNHEY, CDR2 SMNVEV, per germline (reference sequence). The length of the CDR3 is 13 residues. The CDR3 DNA reads TGTGCCAGCAGCCCCGCGGTACGCCGTCGGGAGTACTTC. It codes for CASSPAVRRREYF.

The chain has TRBV19 and TRBJ2-2; 8 nucleotides match TRBD1. Losses at the gene ends were 7 bases for V and 3 bases for J; bases not matched to a gene: 7. The CDR3 loop spans 15 amino acids. Looked up from germline, CDR1 is LNHDA and CDR2 is SQIVND (reference sequence). This CDR3 is CASNRDRRYTGELFF. CDR3 nucleotide sequence: TGTGCCAGTAACCGGGACAGGCGATACACCGGGGAGCTGTTTTTT.

This clone is a singleton in its sample. With only one base between it and a far larger clone, this is likely a read error. Other DNA sequences within the sample encode an identical CDR3. The gene calls are TRBV18 and TRBJ1-5; weak D call: TRBD1 (5 bases). This CDR3 has 13 residues. The V gene lost 1 base and the J gene lost 5 bases, with 6 bases spanning the gap. Germline values: CDR1 KGHSH, CDR2 LQKENI. CDR3 DNA: TGTGCCAGCTCACCACGGGGGGATCAGCCCCAGCATTTT. It encodes CASSPRGDQPQHF. The entire variable domain, with the rest obtained from reference TRBV18 and TRBJ1-5, is as follows: NAGVMQNPRHLVRRRGQEARLRCSPMKGHSHVYWYRQLPEEGLKFMVYLQKENIIDESGMPKERFSAEFPKEGPSILRIQQVVRGDSAAYFCASSPRGDQPQHFGDGTRLSIL.

J is TRBJ2-1 and V is TRBV7-2; D unclear. V was pared by 1 base and J by 8 bases, with 3 bases between. This CDR3 contains 11 residues. The germline V gene has CDR1 SGHTA and CDR2 FQGNSA. The DNA of the CDR3 is TGTGCCAGCAGCTTAGACCATGAGCAGTTCTTC. Amino acids: CASSLDHEQFF.

The J gene is TRBJ2-5, the V gene TRBV28; TRBD2 aligns across 15 bases. With 6 bases clipped from V and 5 bases from J, the junction kept 16 bases outside the gene matches. This CDR3 comprises 19 residues. Germline lookup yields CDR1 MDHEN and CDR2 SYDVKM. The CDR3 DNA reads as TGTGCCAGCAGCAACGGACTAGCGGGAGGGCTTCGAATCCCGGAGACCCAGTACTTC. Translation: CASSNGLAGGLRIPETQYF.

V gene TRBV27 combines with J gene TRBJ1-2, with D perhaps TRBD1 (5 bases). Germline V CDR1 and CDR2: MNHEY, SMNVEV (reference sequence). The CDR3 sequence is 12 residues long. V lost 8 bases and J 5 bases, leaving 12 bases between the germline ends. The CDR3 loop is CASRGTIYGYTF. CDR3 bases: TGTGCCAGCCGAGGGACCATATATGGCTACACCTTC.

This chain links TRBV5-6 with TRBJ2-7; weak D call: TRBD2 (5 bases). Germline CDR1 and CDR2: SGHDT and YYEEEE. This CDR3 spans 15 amino acids. Trimming stripped 0 bases from V and 6 bases from J, with 16 bases between. The CDR3 loop reads CASSLALGRSAEQYF. CDR3 nucleotides: TGTGCCAGCAGCTTGGCGCTGGGGAGATCGGCCGAGCAGTACTTC.

The chain employs TRBV5-6 and TRBJ2-5; 8 nucleotides match TRBD1. The DNA matches TRBJ2-7 better at its end, which makes the J call doubtful. This CDR3 has 12 residues. The germline CDR1 and CDR2 sequences are SGHDT and YYEEEE. The DNA of the CDR3 is TGTGCCAGCAGCAGGACAGGGTACGAGCAGTACTTC. Its protein is CASSRTGYEQYF.

V and J are TRBV7-2 and TRBJ2-7, with 7 bases that match TRBD1. This CDR3 has 14 amino acids. The ends lost 3 bases at V and 4 bases at J; junction bases unmatched: 6. Per germline, CDR1 SGHTA and CDR2 FQGNSA. CDR3 loop: CASSFTGQTYEQYF. The CDR3 DNA is TGTGCCAGCAGCTTCACGGGACAGACATACGAGCAGTACTTC.

V usage is TRBV19 and J usage is TRBJ1-1; no reliable D call. The CDR3 spans 14 residues. V was shortened by 3 bases and J by 1 base, with 9 bases between the two germline ends. Germline loops: CDR1 LNHDA, CDR2 SQIVND (reference sequence). The CDR3 DNA follows: TGTGCCAGTAGTATTCCCGACCGGAACACTGAAGCTTTCTTT. Its translation: CASSIPDRNTEAFF. The variable domain in full, completed from reference TRBV19 and TRBJ1-1, reads DGGITQSPKYLFRKEGQNVTLSCEQNLNHDAMYWYRQDPGQGLRLIYYSQIVNDFQKGDIAEGYSVSREKKESFPLTVTSAQKNPTAFYLCASSIPDRNTEAFFGQGTRLTVV.

The gene calls are TRBV7-2 and TRBJ2-5; weak D call: TRBD2 (6 bases). This CDR3 contains 14 residues. V was trimmed by 5 bases and J by 7 bases, leaving 17 bases between them. In germline, CDR1 is SGHTA, CDR2 FQGNSA. Written as DNA, the CDR3 is TGTGCCAGCAGCGCTAGCGTACTTGGAGGGACCCAGTACTTC. The encoded protein is CASSASVLGGTQYF.

For this clone: At the DNA level, this CDR3 is encoded by other sequences in the same sample as well. This chain links TRBV5-4 with TRBJ2-3; TRBD2 agrees at 11 bases. The CDR3 is 16 amino acids. Germline CDR1 SGHNT, CDR2 YYREEE (reference sequence). The junction had 5 bases not matched to a gene; V was cut back by 4 bases and J by 1 base. The CDR3 region is CASSPGTSGRTDTQYF. The CDR3 bases are TGTGCCAGCAGCCCGGGGACTAGCGGCCGCACAGATACGCAGTATTTT.